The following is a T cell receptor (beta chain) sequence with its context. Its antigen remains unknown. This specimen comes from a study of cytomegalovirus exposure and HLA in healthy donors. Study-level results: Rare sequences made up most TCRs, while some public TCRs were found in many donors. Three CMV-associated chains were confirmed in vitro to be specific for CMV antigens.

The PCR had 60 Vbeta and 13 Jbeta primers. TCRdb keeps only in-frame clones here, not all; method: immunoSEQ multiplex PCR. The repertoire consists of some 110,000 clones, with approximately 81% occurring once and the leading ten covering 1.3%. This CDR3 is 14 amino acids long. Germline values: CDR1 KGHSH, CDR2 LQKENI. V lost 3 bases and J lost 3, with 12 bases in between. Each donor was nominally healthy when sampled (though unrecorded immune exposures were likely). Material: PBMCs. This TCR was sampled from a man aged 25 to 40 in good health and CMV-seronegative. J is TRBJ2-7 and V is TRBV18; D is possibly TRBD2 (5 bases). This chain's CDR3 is CASSPHEGIYEQYF. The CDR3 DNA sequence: TGTGCCAGCTCACCCCACGAGGGAATCTACGAGCAGTACTTC.